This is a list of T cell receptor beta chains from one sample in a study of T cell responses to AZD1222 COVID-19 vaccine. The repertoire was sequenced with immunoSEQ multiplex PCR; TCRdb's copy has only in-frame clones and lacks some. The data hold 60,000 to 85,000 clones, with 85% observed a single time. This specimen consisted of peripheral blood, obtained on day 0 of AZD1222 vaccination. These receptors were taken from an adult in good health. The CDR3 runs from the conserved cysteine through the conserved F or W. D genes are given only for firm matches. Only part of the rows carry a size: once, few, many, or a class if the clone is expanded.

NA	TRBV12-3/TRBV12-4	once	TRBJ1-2	CASSFSAEGGYTF	TGTGCCAGCAGTTTTTCGGCGGAAGGTGGCTACACCTTC
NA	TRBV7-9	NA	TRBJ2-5	CASSFEHSETQYF	TGTGCCAGCAGCTTTGAGCATTCGGAGACCCAGTACTTC
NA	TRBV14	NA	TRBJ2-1	CASSHGGLNNEQFF	TGTGCCAGCAGCCATGGGGGGCTAAACAATGAGCAGTTCTTC
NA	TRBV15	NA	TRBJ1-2	CATSRDYGGSANYGYTF	TGTGCCACCAGCAGAGATTACGGGGGTTCTGCTAACTATGGCTACACCTTC
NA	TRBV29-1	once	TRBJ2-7	CSVAGAPYEQYF	TGCAGCGTCGCTGGTGCCCCCTACGAGCAGTACTTC
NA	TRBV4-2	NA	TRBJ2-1	CASSQEFGDGSYNEQFF	TGTGCCAGCAGCCAAGAGTTCGGGGACGGCTCCTACAATGAGCAGTTCTTC
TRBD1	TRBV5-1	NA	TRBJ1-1	CASSLNTGVSTEAFF	TGCGCCAGCAGCTTGAATACAGGGGTGAGCACTGAAGCTTTCTTT
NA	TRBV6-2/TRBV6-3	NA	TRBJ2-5	CASSYSGAAAQETQYF	TGTGCCAGCAGTTACTCGGGAGCGGCCGCCCAAGAGACCCAGTACTTC
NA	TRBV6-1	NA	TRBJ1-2	CASSEEPGRGYTF	TGTGCCAGCAGTGAAGAACCAGGGCGCGGCTACACCTTC
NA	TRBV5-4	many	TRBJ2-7	CASSSNRDVRGAGQYF	TGTGCCAGCAGCTCGAACCGGGACGTCCGGGGGGCAGGGCAGTACTTC
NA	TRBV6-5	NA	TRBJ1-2	CASSNGQSVWDGYTF	TGTGCCAGCAGTAACGGACAGTCCGTGTGGGATGGCTACACCTTC
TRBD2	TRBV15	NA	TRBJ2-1	CATRPTGTSGNNEQFF	TGTGCCACCAGGCCGACCGGGACTAGCGGGAACAATGAGCAGTTCTTC
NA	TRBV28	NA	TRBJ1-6	CASSSNNSPLHF	TGTGCCAGCAGTTCAAATAATTCACCCCTCCACTTT
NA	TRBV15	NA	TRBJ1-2	CATSRDKNYGYTF	TGTGCCACCAGCAGAGACAAGAACTATGGCTACACCTTC
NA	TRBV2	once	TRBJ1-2	CASRDRANYGYTF	TGTGCCAGCAGGGACAGAGCTAACTATGGCTACACCTTC
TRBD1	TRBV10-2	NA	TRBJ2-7	CASKDHWTGSHEQYF	TGCGCCAGCAAAGATCATTGGACAGGGTCCCACGAGCAGTACTTC
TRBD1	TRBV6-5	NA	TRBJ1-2	CASSYGGTGVKVGYTF	TGTGCCAGCAGTTACGGCGGGACAGGGGTTAAAGTTGGCTACACCTTC
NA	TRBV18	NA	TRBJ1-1	CASSPLRDTEAFF	TGTGCCAGCTCACCACTCAGGGACACTGAAGCTTTCTTT
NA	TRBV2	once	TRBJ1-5	CASSEGALNQPQHF	TGTGCCAGCAGTGAAGGGGCCCTCAATCAGCCCCAGCATTTT
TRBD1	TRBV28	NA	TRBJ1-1	CASSLSDRANTEAFF	TGTGCCAGCAGTTTATCCGACAGGGCAAACACTGAAGCTTTCTTT
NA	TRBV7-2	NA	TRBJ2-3	CASGRMGDTQYF	TGTGCCAGCGGCCGAATGGGAGATACGCAGTATTTT
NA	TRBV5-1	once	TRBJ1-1	CASSIGQNTEAFF	TGCGCCAGCAGCATAGGACAGAACACTGAAGCTTTCTTT
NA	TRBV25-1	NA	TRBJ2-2	CASSESILGGFTGELFF	TGTGCCAGCAGTGAATCTATCCTCGGGGGATTCACCGGGGAGCTGTTTTTT
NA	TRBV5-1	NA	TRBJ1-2	CASSLEAVSYGYTF	TGCGCCAGCAGCTTGGAAGCCGTCTCCTATGGCTACACCTTC
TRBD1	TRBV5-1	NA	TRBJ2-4	CASTPGTGGDIQYF	TGCGCCAGCACCCCAGGGACAGGGGGGGACATTCAGTACTTC
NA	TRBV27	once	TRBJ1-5	CASSLFVWEPQHF	TGTGCCAGCAGTTTATTCGTCTGGGAACCCCAGCATTTT
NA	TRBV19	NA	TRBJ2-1	CASRADSLSYNEQFF	TGTGCCAGTAGGGCCGACAGTTTATCCTACAATGAGCAGTTCTTC
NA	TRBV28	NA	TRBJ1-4	CASSLQGGNEKLFF	TGTGCCAGCAGTCTACAGGGAGGGAATGAAAAACTGTTTTTT
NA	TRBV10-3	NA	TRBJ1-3	CAITLSTGNTIYF	TGTGCCATCACCCTTAGTACTGGAAACACCATATATTTT
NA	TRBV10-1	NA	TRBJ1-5	CASSGPNQPQHF	TGCGCCAGCTCTGGACCGAATCAGCCCCAGCATTTT
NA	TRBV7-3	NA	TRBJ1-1	CASSSGRAEAFF	TGTGCCAGCAGCTCCGGACGGGCTGAAGCTTTCTTT
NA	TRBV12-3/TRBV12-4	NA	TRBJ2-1	CASSFPLNNEQFF	TGTGCCAGCAGTTTCCCCCTCAACAATGAGCAGTTCTTC
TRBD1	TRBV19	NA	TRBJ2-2	CASSRGSGTGGLGELFF	TGTGCCAGTAGCCGAGGCTCCGGGACAGGGGGCCTCGGGGAGCTGTTTTTT
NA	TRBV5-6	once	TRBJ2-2	CASSRGLTGELFF	TGTGCCAGCAGCCGGGGGCTCACCGGGGAGCTGTTTTTT
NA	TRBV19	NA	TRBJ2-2	CASSIGGNTGELFF	TGTGCCAGTAGTATAGGTGGGAACACCGGGGAGCTGTTTTTT
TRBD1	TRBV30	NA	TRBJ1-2	CAWSLPGQIYGYTF	TGTGCCTGGAGTCTCCCGGGACAGATATATGGCTACACCTTC
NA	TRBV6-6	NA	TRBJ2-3	CASSGYGGGTDTQYF	TGTGCCAGCAGTGGATATGGTGGAGGGACAGATACGCAGTATTTT